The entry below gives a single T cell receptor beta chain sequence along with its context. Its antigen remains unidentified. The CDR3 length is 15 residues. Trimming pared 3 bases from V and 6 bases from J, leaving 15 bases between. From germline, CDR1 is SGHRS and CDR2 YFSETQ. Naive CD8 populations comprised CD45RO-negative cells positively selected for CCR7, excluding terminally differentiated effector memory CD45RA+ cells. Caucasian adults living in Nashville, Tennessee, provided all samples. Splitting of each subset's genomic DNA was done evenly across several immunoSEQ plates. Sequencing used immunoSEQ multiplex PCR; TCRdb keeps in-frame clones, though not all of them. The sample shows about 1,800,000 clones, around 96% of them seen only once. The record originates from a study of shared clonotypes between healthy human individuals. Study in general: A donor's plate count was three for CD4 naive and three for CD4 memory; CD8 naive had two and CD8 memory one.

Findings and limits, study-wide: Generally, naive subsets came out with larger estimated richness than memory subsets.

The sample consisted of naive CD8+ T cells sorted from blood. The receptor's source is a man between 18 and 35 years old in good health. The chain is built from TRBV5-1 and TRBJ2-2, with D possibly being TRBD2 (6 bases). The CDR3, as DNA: TGCGCCAGCAGCTACCCGACTAGTAGATCCGGGGAGCTGTTTTTT. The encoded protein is CASSYPTSRSGELFF.